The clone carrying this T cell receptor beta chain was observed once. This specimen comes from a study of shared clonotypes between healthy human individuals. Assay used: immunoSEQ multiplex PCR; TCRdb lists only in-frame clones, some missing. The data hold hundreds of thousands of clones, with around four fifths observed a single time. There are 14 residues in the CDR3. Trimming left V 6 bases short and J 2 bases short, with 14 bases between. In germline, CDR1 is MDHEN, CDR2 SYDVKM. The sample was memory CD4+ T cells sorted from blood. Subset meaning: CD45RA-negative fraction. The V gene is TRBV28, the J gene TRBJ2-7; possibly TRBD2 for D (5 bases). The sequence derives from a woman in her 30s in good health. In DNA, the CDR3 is TGTGCCAGCAGAAACCTAGCCTTAGCCTACGAGCAGTACTTC. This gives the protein CASRNLALAYEQYF.